These T cell receptor beta chains were read from a single sample in a study of T cells in Graves' hyperthyroidism and ophthalmopathy. MiXCR, applied by TCRdb to the multiplex PCR reads, yields one record per CDR3 protein. The table shows 610,000 or so distinct CDR3 sequences, with roughly 50% occurring only once. What was sequenced was peripheral blood or thyroid tissue (not recorded which). The receptors stem from a woman aged 18-29 years with Graves' hyperthyroidism. CDR3s include the opening cysteine and the closing phenylalanine or tryptophan. The D gene is left open where the match is weak. The listing skips clone size in some rows; elsewhere it reads once, few, many or a size class.

TRBV20-1	-	TRBD1	TRBJ1-1	CSAAQGASTEAFF	TGCAGTGCTGCACAGGGGGCCAGCACTGAAGCTTTCTTT
TRBV10-3	-	-	TRBJ1-1	CAISERGTENTEAFF	TGTGCCATCAGTGAGCGGGGAACAGAGAACACTGAAGCTTTCTTT
TRBV29-1	-	TRBD1	TRBJ2-5	CSVVHPGQPTRAQYF	TGCAGCGTTGTTCATCCGGGACAGCCAACCAGGGCCCAGTACTTC
TRBV7-2	-	TRBD1	TRBJ2-5	CASSPQGFETQYF	TGTGCCAGCAGTCCACAGGGGTTTGAGACCCAGTACTTC
TRBV20-1	-	-	TRBJ1-1	CSATRDSTEAFF	TGCAGTGCCACCCGGGATAGCACTGAAGCTTTCTTT
TRBV12-3/TRBV12-4	few	-	TRBJ1-5	CASSLAPPYSNQPQHF	TGTGCCAGCAGTTTAGCACCACCCTATAGCAATCAGCCCCAGCATTTT
TRBV7-2	-	-	TRBJ2-2	CASSPQVGTGELFF	TGTGCCAGCAGCCCTCAAGTAGGCACCGGGGAGCTGTTTTTT
TRBV12-3/TRBV12-4	-	-	TRBJ2-5	CASSLTGSEETQYF	TGTGCCAGCAGTTTAACAGGGTCTGAAGAGACCCAGTACTTC
TRBV11-2	-	TRBD1	TRBJ2-6	CASSPRWGQASGGANVLTF	TGTGCCAGCAGCCCCCGGTGGGGACAGGCCTCCGGTGGGGCCAACGTCCTGACTTTC
TRBV14	many	-	TRBJ1-4	CASSQDLRGEKLFF	TGTGCCAGCAGCCAAGATCTAAGGGGGGAAAAACTGTTTTTT
TRBV12-5	few	TRBD1	TRBJ1-1	CASGTRGFDTEAFF	TGTGCTAGTGGTACCAGGGGGTTCGACACTGAAGCTTTCTTT
TRBV11-2	-	-	TRBJ1-2	CASSLWYGYTF	TGTGCCAGCAGCTTATGGTATGGCTACACCTTC
TRBV7-6	many	-	TRBJ1-3	CASSRDRSGNTIYF	TGTGCCAGCAGCCGGGACCGCTCTGGAAACACCATATATTTT
TRBV2	many	-	TRBJ1-5	CASKVDIFGNQPQHF	TGTGCCAGCAAGGTTGATATTTTCGGCAATCAGCCCCAGCATTTT
TRBV20-1	many	TRBD1	TRBJ1-5	CSAPDRGGGNQPQHF	TGCAGTGCGCCCGACAGGGGTGGGGGCAATCAGCCCCAGCATTTT
TRBV7-2	few	-	TRBJ2-3	CASSLIVGGSTDTQYF	TGTGCCAGCAGCTTAATCGTCGGGGGAAGCACAGATACGCAGTATTTT
TRBV20-1	-	TRBD1	TRBJ2-1	CSARDRDRVYNEQFF	TGCAGTGCTAGAGACCGGGACAGGGTATACAATGAGCAGTTCTTC
TRBV7-2	-	-	TRBJ1-5	CASTCGAEETQHF	TGTGCCAGCACCTGCGGTGCGGAAGAGACCCAGCATTTT
TRBV9	many	TRBD1	TRBJ1-2	CASSAPGQGFYGYTF	TGTGCCAGCAGCGCCCCAGGACAGGGGTTCTATGGCTACACCTTC
TRBV11-1	-	-	TRBJ2-1	CASSPEPLDNEQFF	TGTGCCAGCAGCCCGGAGCCTTTGGACAATGAGCAGTTCTTC
TRBV20-1	many	-	TRBJ1-1	CSASGTTNTEAFF	TGCAGTGCTAGTGGGACGACGAACACTGAAGCTTTCTTT
TRBV7-9	many	-	TRBJ1-6	CASSAGDSRGSPLHF	TGTGCCAGCAGCGCCGGAGATTCTAGGGGTTCACCCCTCCACTTT
TRBV7-3	many	-	TRBJ1-2	CASSFTRAYGYTF	TGTGCCAGCAGCTTCACTAGGGCCTATGGCTACACCTTC
TRBV7-7	many	-	TRBJ2-2	CASSLLRDTGELFF	TGTGCCAGCAGCTTATTACGAGACACCGGGGAGCTGTTTTTT
TRBV7-9	many	-	TRBJ2-2	CASSSTLALRGIGELFF	TGTGCCAGCAGCTCAACCCTAGCGCTTCGGGGGATCGGGGAGCTGTTTTTT
TRBV7-2	many	-	TRBJ1-3	CASSLSSGAENTIYF	TGTGCCAGCAGCTTATCTTCAGGGGCCGAAAACACCATATATTTT
TRBV29-1	-	-	TRBJ1-2	CSVPAPGRGYTF	TGCAGCGTCCCTGCCCCGGGTCGGGGCTACACCTTC
TRBV11-3	many	TRBD1	TRBJ2-7	CASSNDRDTYEQYF	TGTGCCAGCAGCAACGACAGGGACACCTACGAGCAGTACTTC
TRBV2	many	TRBD1	TRBJ2-5	CASSATGLDEETQYF	TGTGCCAGCAGTGCGACAGGGCTTGACGAAGAGACCCAGTACTTC
TRBV29-1	many	-	TRBJ2-7	CSVASISYEQYF	TGCAGCGTTGCATCTATATCCTACGAGCAGTACTTC
TRBV20-1	many	TRBD2	TRBJ2-7	CSAKDSSGKHEQYF	TGCAGTGCAAAGGACTCTAGCGGGAAGCACGAGCAGTACTTC
TRBV20-1	-	TRBD2	TRBJ2-5	CSASSSGSRETQYF	TGCAGTGCTAGTTCTAGCGGGAGCAGAGAGACCCAGTACTTC
TRBV28	-	TRBD1	TRBJ2-6	CASVSSGTGISGANVLTF	TGTGCCAGCGTCTCCTCCGGGACAGGGATAAGTGGGGCCAACGTCCTGACTTTC
TRBV11-2	few	-	TRBJ1-1	CASSLAGAGIF	TGTGCCAGCAGCTTAGCAGGGGCTGGGATCTTT
TRBV7-9	-	TRBD2	TRBJ2-7	CASSLIGLAGSSYEQYF	TGTGCCAGCAGCTTAATTGGACTAGCGGGGTCCTCCTACGAGCAGTACTTC
TRBV12-3/TRBV12-4	-	-	TRBJ1-2	CASSQGAGRDGYTF	TGTGCCAGCAGCCAAGGGGCAGGAAGGGATGGCTACACCTTC